Listed here are 5 T cell receptor beta chains from one sample, sequenced in a study of beta chain features in type 1 diabetes. Findings and caveats of the study: Moderate but significant shortening of TCRB CDR3s was recorded in all four CD4+ subsets from Type 1 diabetes patients.

Expressed TCRB transcripts were sequenced because the isolated RNA had all been reverse transcribed beforehand. Data came from immunoSEQ multiplex PCR; TCRdb stores just in-frame clones and leaves some out. The table shows roughly 400,000 clones, with over 8.5% occurring only once. Their antigens remain unidentified. The sample comprised central memory CD4+ T cells from blood. The receptors shown here come from a man between 25 and 39 years old with type 1 diabetes.

V is TRBV19 and J is TRBJ2-5; D unclear. Germline CDR1 is LNHDA and CDR2 is SQIVND (reference sequence). This CDR3 has 13 amino acids. V was cut by 3 bases and J by 3 bases, with 8 bases left in between. CDR3 region: CASSIGREETQYF. DNA for the CDR3: TGTGCCAGTAGTATTGGAAGGGAAGAGACCCAGTACTTC.

The table lists this clone with many counts. The gene calls are TRBV10-3 and TRBJ2-5; TRBD1 aligns across 8 bases. Germline assignment: CDR1 ENHRY and CDR2 SYGVKD. V gave up 4 bases and J gave up 5 bases; unmatched junction bases: 6. The CDR3 length is 14 residues. As DNA, the CDR3 is TGTGCCATCAGTGGACAGGGGCTAGGGGAGACCCAGTACTTC. Translation: CAISGQGLGETQYF.

This clone has more than one count but fewer than ten. The chain couples TRBV5-1 to TRBJ2-2; D unclear. V dropped 1 base and J dropped 6 bases, with 13 bases sitting between them. From germline, CDR1 is SGHRS and CDR2 YFSETQ. This CDR3 is built from 15 residues. The CDR3: CASSLRSLGAGELFF. The CDR3 bases are TGCGCCAGCAGCTTGAGAAGTTTAGGCGCCGGGGAGCTGTTTTTT. The full variable domain, its missing parts supplied by reference TRBV5-1 and TRBJ2-2, is KAGVTQTPRYLIKTRGQQVTLSCSPISGHRSVSWYQQTPGQGLQFLFEYFSETQRNKGNFPGRFSGRQFSNSRSEMNVSTLELGDSALYLCASSLRSLGAGELFFGEGSRLTVL.

CDR3 loop: CASSSQGGPYEQYF. The CDR3 DNA sequence: TGTGCCAGCAGTTCGCAGGGCGGCCCCTACGAGCAGTACTTC. The chain employs TRBV6-5 and TRBJ2-7; D possibly corresponds to TRBD1 (5 bases). CDR1 MNHEY and CDR2 SVGAGI come from the germline V gene. CDR3 length equals 14 residues. Trimming removed 4 bases at V and 2 bases at J, with 12 bases between.

This clone was picked up a small number of times. This chain links TRBV6-6 with TRBJ2-1; TRBD2 matches 8 bases. Germline lookup yields CDR1 MNHNY and CDR2 SVGAGI (reference sequence). V lost 9 bases, J lost 5 bases, and 9 bases stayed unmatched. This CDR3 comprises 14 residues. CDR3 nucleotide sequence: TGTGCCAGTGCCCGGGCACTAGCGGACAATGAGCAGTTCTTC. Amino acids: CASARALADNEQFF.